This TCR beta chain was documented in a study of shared clonotypes between healthy human individuals. The count of this clone is one. Each donor was a Caucasian adult residing in Nashville, Tennessee. In the authors' methods: ImmunoSEQ yielded junction-only sequences lacking quality scores, so filtering differed. Assay used: immunoSEQ multiplex PCR; TCRdb lists only in-frame clones, some missing. That table supplies the V and J calls and clone size; D and trimming were determined from the DNA. The sample lists approximately 340,000 clones, approximately 74% seen once, with 10% in the top ten. The material sequenced was memory CD4+ T cells sorted from blood. Described subset: CD45RA-negative fraction. The source of this sequence is a man younger than 40 in good health.

The DNA of the CDR3 is TGTGCAAGTCGCCCGGACAGGGGCCCCTTCGAGCAGTACTTC. Translating it yields CASRPDRGPFEQYF. This chain uses TRBV12-2 with TRBJ2-7; TRBD1, the table's D call, was not compared with the DNA. TRBV12-2 is annotated as a pseudogene. The CDR3 sequence is 14 residues long.